Listed below are T cell receptor beta chains from one sample, sequenced in a study of cytomegalovirus exposure and HLA in healthy donors. Repertoires were generated with immunoSEQ multiplex PCR, while TCRdb's copy carries only in-frame clones and drops some. The sample holds about 200,000 clones, 75% to 85% seen once. The sample taken for sequencing was PBMCs. These TCRs come from a male donor in good health and CMV-seropositive. Both conserved end residues are part of each CDR3. The order of the fields is V gene, CDR3 length, D gene, J gene, clone size, CDR3 DNA, CDR3 protein. D genes are given only for firm matches. A clone size is listed for some rows: how often the clone was seen (once, few, many), or a class if it is expanded.

v_gene: TRBV19
len: 14
d_gene: -
j_gene: TRBJ2-7
abundance: -
CDR3nt: TGTGCCAGTAGTATGGACGGGAGCTCCTACGAGCAGTACTTC
CDR3aa: CASSMDGSSYEQYF

v_gene: TRBV15
len: 16
d_gene: -
j_gene: TRBJ2-2
abundance: -
CDR3nt: TGTGCCACCAGATTCGGCGGCTATAGCAACACCGGGGAGCTGTTTTTT
CDR3aa: CATRFGGYSNTGELFF

v_gene: TRBV10-3
len: 14
d_gene: -
j_gene: TRBJ2-1
abundance: -
CDR3nt: TGTGCCACCCAGGAGGACAGGGAGGGCAATGAGCAGTTCTTC
CDR3aa: CATQEDREGNEQFF

v_gene: TRBV7-3
len: 14
d_gene: TRBD2
j_gene: TRBJ2-2
abundance: once
CDR3nt: TGTGCCAGCAGCCCAAGCGGGAGGGTCGCGGAGCTGTTTTTT
CDR3aa: CASSPSGRVAELFF

v_gene: TRBV6-1
len: 14
d_gene: -
j_gene: TRBJ1-2
abundance: -
CDR3nt: TGTGCCAGCAGTGACCGACGGGGGTTCTATGGCTACACCTTC
CDR3aa: CASSDRRGFYGYTF

v_gene: TRBV4-1
len: 16
d_gene: TRBD2
j_gene: TRBJ2-7
abundance: few
CDR3nt: TGCGCCAGCAGCCAAGATCTTAGCGGACTAGCCGTGGAGCAGTACTTC
CDR3aa: CASSQDLSGLAVEQYF

v_gene: TRBV7-9
len: 16
d_gene: -
j_gene: TRBJ2-1
abundance: -
CDR3nt: TGTGCCAGCAGCCCACTAGCCTTAACTAGATCCCATGAGCAGTTCTTC
CDR3aa: CASSPLALTRSHEQFF

v_gene: TRBV7-9
len: 13
d_gene: -
j_gene: TRBJ2-1
abundance: once
CDR3nt: TGTGCCAGCAGCTTCCTTCCAGCGAATCCCCAGTTCTTC
CDR3aa: CASSFLPANPQFF

v_gene: TRBV5-4
len: 16
d_gene: TRBD2
j_gene: TRBJ2-3
abundance: -
CDR3nt: TGTGCCAGCAGCTTGGGGACTAGCCGGTTGACAGATACGCAGTATTTT
CDR3aa: CASSLGTSRLTDTQYF

v_gene: TRBV19
len: 15
d_gene: TRBD2
j_gene: TRBJ2-1
abundance: -
CDR3nt: TGTGCCAGTAGTATGAATAGCGGGGGCTCCAATGAGCAGTTCTTC
CDR3aa: CASSMNSGGSNEQFF

v_gene: TRBV18
len: 18
d_gene: TRBD2
j_gene: TRBJ2-1
abundance: -
CDR3nt: TGTGCCAGCTCACGGCGAATTACTCGGACTAGCGAGCACAATGAGCAGTTCTTC
CDR3aa: CASSRRITRTSEHNEQFF

v_gene: TRBV10-3
len: 15
d_gene: TRBD2
j_gene: TRBJ2-1
abundance: -
CDR3nt: TGTGCCATCAGTTCCGGGACTAGGACCACGAATGAGCAGTTCTTC
CDR3aa: CAISSGTRTTNEQFF

v_gene: TRBV7-3
len: 13
d_gene: -
j_gene: TRBJ1-2
abundance: -
CDR3nt: TGTGCCAGCAGCTTAACGAAGGGGGAGGGCTACACCTTC
CDR3aa: CASSLTKGEGYTF

v_gene: TRBV5-4
len: 17
d_gene: TRBD2
j_gene: TRBJ2-5
abundance: -
CDR3nt: TGTGCCAGCCGGAATGGGATAGGACTAGCGGCTGGCGAGACCCAGTACTTC
CDR3aa: CASRNGIGLAAGETQYF

v_gene: TRBV7-9
len: 16
d_gene: TRBD1
j_gene: TRBJ1-1
abundance: -
CDR3nt: TGTGCCAGCAGCTTACCCGACAGGGTCAAGGTCCTTGAAGCTTTCTTT
CDR3aa: CASSLPDRVKVLEAFF

v_gene: TRBV4-1
len: 15
d_gene: -
j_gene: TRBJ2-1
abundance: -
CDR3nt: TGCGCCAGCAGCCAAGAGGGGGGAGGCCCCAATGAGCAGTTCTTC
CDR3aa: CASSQEGGGPNEQFF

v_gene: TRBV6-5
len: 14
d_gene: -
j_gene: TRBJ2-2
abundance: -
CDR3nt: TGTGCCAGCCGGGCAGGGATCCCCCCCGGGGAGCTGTTTTTT
CDR3aa: CASRAGIPPGELFF

v_gene: TRBV25-1
len: 15
d_gene: -
j_gene: TRBJ1-5
abundance: -
CDR3nt: TGTGCCACTGCGGGGGGAGGGGGGCTAAGGCAGCCCCAGCATTTT
CDR3aa: CATAGGGGLRQPQHF

v_gene: TRBV7-3
len: 14
d_gene: -
j_gene: TRBJ1-2
abundance: -
CDR3nt: TGTGCCAGCAGCTTAACGGGGGCAGGATTTGGCTACACCTTC
CDR3aa: CASSLTGAGFGYTF

v_gene: TRBV5-1
len: 14
d_gene: -
j_gene: TRBJ1-2
abundance: once
CDR3nt: TGCGCCAGCAGCCTTACAAACAGGGACCCTGGCTACACCTTC
CDR3aa: CASSLTNRDPGYTF

v_gene: TRBV6-1
len: 12
d_gene: -
j_gene: TRBJ2-7
abundance: -
CDR3nt: TGTGCCAGCCGTATGTGGGAGTACGAGCAGTACTTC
CDR3aa: CASRMWEYEQYF

v_gene: TRBV6-6
len: 15
d_gene: TRBD1
j_gene: TRBJ1-5
abundance: -
CDR3nt: TGTGCCAGCAGTCGACAGGGGATAAGCAATCAGCCCCAGCATTTT
CDR3aa: CASSRQGISNQPQHF

v_gene: TRBV15
len: 15
d_gene: TRBD1
j_gene: TRBJ1-4
abundance: -
CDR3nt: TGTGCCACCCAAAGACCGGGACAGGGGAATGAAAAACTGTTTTTT
CDR3aa: CATQRPGQGNEKLFF

v_gene: TRBV6-6
len: 15
d_gene: TRBD2
j_gene: TRBJ2-7
abundance: -
CDR3nt: TGTGCCAGCAGTCACCCGGGACGGGAGGTCTACGAGCAGTACTTC
CDR3aa: CASSHPGREVYEQYF

v_gene: TRBV11-3
len: 14
d_gene: -
j_gene: TRBJ2-3
abundance: -
CDR3nt: TGTGCCAGCAGCGAGTCTAGGCTGGCAGATACGCAGTATTTT
CDR3aa: CASSESRLADTQYF

v_gene: TRBV18
len: 17
d_gene: TRBD1
j_gene: TRBJ1-5
abundance: few
CDR3nt: TGTGCCAGCTCCCCCCCGGGGGGGACAGCTAGCAATCAGCCCCAGCATTTT
CDR3aa: CASSPPGGTASNQPQHF

v_gene: TRBV7-9
len: 17
d_gene: TRBD1
j_gene: TRBJ1-1
abundance: -
CDR3nt: TGTGCCAGCAACCCGACAGGGGCCCTTCGGGGGAACACTGAAGCTTTCTTT
CDR3aa: CASNPTGALRGNTEAFF

v_gene: TRBV5-1
len: 14
d_gene: -
j_gene: TRBJ1-1
abundance: -
CDR3nt: TGCGCCAGCAGGTTGGCCGGCGGGTGGACTGAAGCTTTCTTT
CDR3aa: CASRLAGGWTEAFF

v_gene: TRBV18
len: 12
d_gene: -
j_gene: TRBJ2-3
abundance: -
CDR3nt: TGTGCCAGCTCACCACCAGAGAATACGCAGTATTTT
CDR3aa: CASSPPENTQYF

v_gene: TRBV7-2
len: 14
d_gene: TRBD2
j_gene: TRBJ2-7
abundance: -
CDR3nt: TGTGCCAGCAGCCCCAGCGGGAGTTCCTACGAGCAGTACTTC
CDR3aa: CASSPSGSSYEQYF

v_gene: TRBV29-1
len: 15
d_gene: TRBD2
j_gene: TRBJ2-1
abundance: -
CDR3nt: TGCAGCGCCCGGGGGGGGGAGGTTTCCTACAATGAGCAGTTCTTC
CDR3aa: CSARGGEVSYNEQFF

v_gene: TRBV28
len: 18
d_gene: TRBD2
j_gene: TRBJ2-2
abundance: -
CDR3nt: TGTGCCAGCAGTTTAAGGACTAGCGGGAGCGGGGGGACCGGGGAGCTGTTTTTT
CDR3aa: CASSLRTSGSGGTGELFF

v_gene: TRBV4-3
len: 15
d_gene: TRBD2
j_gene: TRBJ2-1
abundance: -
CDR3nt: TGCGCCAGCAGCCAAGCGGGCGGGGGGGATCTTGAGCAGTTCTTC
CDR3aa: CASSQAGGGDLEQFF

v_gene: TRBV5-4
len: 17
d_gene: TRBD2
j_gene: TRBJ2-7
abundance: -
CDR3nt: TGTGCCAGCAGCTTGAGTTACGGCGGGAGGGGCGGCTACGAGCAGTACTTC
CDR3aa: CASSLSYGGRGGYEQYF

v_gene: TRBV11-3
len: 15
d_gene: TRBD2
j_gene: TRBJ2-1
abundance: -
CDR3nt: TGTGCCAGCAGCTTTAGACTAGCGGGGGCCAATGAGCAGTTCTTC
CDR3aa: CASSFRLAGANEQFF

v_gene: TRBV6-5
len: 12
d_gene: -
j_gene: TRBJ1-6
abundance: -
CDR3nt: TGTGCCAGCAGCAGGGGCAATTCACCCCTCCACTTT
CDR3aa: CASSRGNSPLHF

v_gene: TRBV19
len: 15
d_gene: -
j_gene: TRBJ2-7
abundance: -
CDR3nt: TGTGCCAGTAGAGGGGAACAACTGGGATCCTACGAGCAGTACTTC
CDR3aa: CASRGEQLGSYEQYF

v_gene: TRBV16
len: 16
d_gene: TRBD1
j_gene: TRBJ2-1
abundance: -
CDR3nt: TGTGCCAGCAGCCAACCTAGACAGGGGTCTGCGAATGAGCAGTTCTTC
CDR3aa: CASSQPRQGSANEQFF

v_gene: TRBV10-1
len: 14
d_gene: TRBD1
j_gene: TRBJ2-5
abundance: -
CDR3nt: TGCGCCAGCAGTGGGACAGGGGGCCGGGAGACCCAGTACTTC
CDR3aa: CASSGTGGRETQYF

v_gene: TRBV4-3
len: 16
d_gene: TRBD2
j_gene: TRBJ2-1
abundance: -
CDR3nt: TGCGCCAGCAGCCAAGGAACTAGCGGTGCGTACAATGAGCAGTTCTTC
CDR3aa: CASSQGTSGAYNEQFF

v_gene: TRBV4-2
len: 14
d_gene: -
j_gene: TRBJ1-5
abundance: -
CDR3nt: TGTGCCAGCAGCCAAGAACAGGGCAATCAGCCCCAGCATTTT
CDR3aa: CASSQEQGNQPQHF